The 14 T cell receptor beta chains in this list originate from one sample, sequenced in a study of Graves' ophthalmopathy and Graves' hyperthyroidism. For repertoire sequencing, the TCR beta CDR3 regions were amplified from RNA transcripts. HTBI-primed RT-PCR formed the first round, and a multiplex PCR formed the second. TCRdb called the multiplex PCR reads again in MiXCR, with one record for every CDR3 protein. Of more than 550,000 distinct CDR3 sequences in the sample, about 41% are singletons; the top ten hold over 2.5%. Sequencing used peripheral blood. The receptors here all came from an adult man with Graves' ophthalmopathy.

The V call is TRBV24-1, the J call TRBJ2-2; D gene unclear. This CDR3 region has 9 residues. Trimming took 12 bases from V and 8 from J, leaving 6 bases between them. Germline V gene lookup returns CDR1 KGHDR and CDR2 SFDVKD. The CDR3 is CASQGELFF. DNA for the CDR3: TGTGCCTCCCAGGGGGAGCTGTTTTTT.

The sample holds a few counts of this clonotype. The CDR3 nucleotides read TGTGCCAGCAGTTTGGGCCGTTCTTATGGAGCTTTCTTT. This encodes CASSLGRSYGAFF. The gene calls are TRBV12-3 or TRBV12-4 and TRBJ1-1; no definite D call. Between the trimmed V and J ends, which lost 3 bases and 10 bases, there was a span of 15 bases. This CDR3 is 13 amino acids long.

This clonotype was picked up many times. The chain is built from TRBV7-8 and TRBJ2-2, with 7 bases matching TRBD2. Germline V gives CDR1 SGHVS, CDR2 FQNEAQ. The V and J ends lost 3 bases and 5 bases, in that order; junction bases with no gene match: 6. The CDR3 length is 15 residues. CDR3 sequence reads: CASSLVRGSTGELFF. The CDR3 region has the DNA TGTGCCAGCAGCTTGGTGCGGGGGTCAACCGGGGAGCTGTTTTTT.

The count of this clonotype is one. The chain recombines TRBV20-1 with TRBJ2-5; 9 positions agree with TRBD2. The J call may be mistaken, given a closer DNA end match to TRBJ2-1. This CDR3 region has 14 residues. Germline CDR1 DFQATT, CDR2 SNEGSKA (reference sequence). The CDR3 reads CSASAWRGGGEQFF. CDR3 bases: TGCAGTGCTAGTGCGTGGCGGGGGGGCGGCGAGCAGTTCTTC.

CDR3 region: CASNSGTGTYEQYF. CDR3 coding DNA: TGTGCCAGCAACTCCGGGACAGGGACCTACGAGCAGTACTTC. The chain uses TRBV6-2 or TRBV6-3 and TRBJ2-7; 9 bases fit TRBD1. Germline assignment: CDR1 MNHEY and CDR2 SVGEGT. The CDR3 is 14 residues long. After removal of 7 bases from V and 2 bases from J, the junction contained 6 bases not matched to a gene.

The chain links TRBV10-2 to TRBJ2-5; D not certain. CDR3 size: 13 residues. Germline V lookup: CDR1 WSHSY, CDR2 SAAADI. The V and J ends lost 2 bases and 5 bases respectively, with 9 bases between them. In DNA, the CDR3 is TGCGCCAGCAGTGAGATCACCGGGGAGACCCAGTACTTC. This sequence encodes CASSEITGETQYF.

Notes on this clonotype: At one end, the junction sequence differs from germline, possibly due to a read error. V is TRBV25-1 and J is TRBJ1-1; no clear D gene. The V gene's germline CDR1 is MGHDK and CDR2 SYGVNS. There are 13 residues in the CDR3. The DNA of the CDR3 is TGTACCAGCGACCACAGAGGCGGGACTGAAGCTTTCTTT. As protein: CTSDHRGGTEAFF.

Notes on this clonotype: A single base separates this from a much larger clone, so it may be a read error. The CDR3 sequence is CASTPGGAPHF. As DNA, the CDR3 is TGTGCCAGCACCCCTGGAGGGGCTCCGCATTTT. The chain carries TRBV6-6 and TRBJ1-5; a possible D gene is TRBD1 (5 bases). CDR1 MNHNY and CDR2 SVGAGI come from the germline V gene (reference sequence). Trimming took off 7 bases at V and 15 bases at J, with 16 bases between the two ends. This CDR3 comprises 11 residues.

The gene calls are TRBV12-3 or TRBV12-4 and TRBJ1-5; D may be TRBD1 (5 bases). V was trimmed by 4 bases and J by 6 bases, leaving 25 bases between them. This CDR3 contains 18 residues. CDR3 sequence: CASSYPITLLGVGQPQHF. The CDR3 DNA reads TGTGCCAGCAGTTACCCCATCACCTTATTGGGGGTTGGTCAGCCCCAGCATTTT.

The CDR3 region is CASGFGTGDVYGYTF. In nucleotides, the CDR3 is TGTGCTAGTGGTTTTGGGACAGGGGACGTATATGGCTACACCTTC. V is TRBV12-5 and J is TRBJ1-2, with TRBD1 matching 10 bases. The V gene's germline CDR1 is LGHNT and CDR2 FRNRAP. The CDR3 loop spans 15 amino acids. V shed 3 bases and J 5 bases; nucleotides not matched to a gene: 6.

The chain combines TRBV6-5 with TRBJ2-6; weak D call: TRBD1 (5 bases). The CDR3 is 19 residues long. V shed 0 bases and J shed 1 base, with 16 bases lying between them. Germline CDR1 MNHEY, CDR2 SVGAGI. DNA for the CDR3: TGTGCCAGCAGTTACTCGGCTGGACAAGCTAATTCTGGGGCCAACGTCCTGACTTTC. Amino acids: CASSYSAGQANSGANVLTF.

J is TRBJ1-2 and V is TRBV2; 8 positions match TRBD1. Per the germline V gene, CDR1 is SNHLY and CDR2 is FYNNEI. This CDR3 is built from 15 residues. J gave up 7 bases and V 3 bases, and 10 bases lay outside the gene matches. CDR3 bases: TGTGCCAGCAGTGAGTCCGAGACAGGGGTTCGTGGCTACACCTTC. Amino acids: CASSESETGVRGYTF.

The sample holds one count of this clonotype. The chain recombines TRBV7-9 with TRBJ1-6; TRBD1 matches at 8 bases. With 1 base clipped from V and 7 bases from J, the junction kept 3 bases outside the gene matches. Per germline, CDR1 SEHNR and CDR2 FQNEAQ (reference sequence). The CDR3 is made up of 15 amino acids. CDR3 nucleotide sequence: TGTGCCAGCAGCTTAGGGGACAGGCCCAATTCACCCCTCCACTTT. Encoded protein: CASSLGDRPNSPLHF.

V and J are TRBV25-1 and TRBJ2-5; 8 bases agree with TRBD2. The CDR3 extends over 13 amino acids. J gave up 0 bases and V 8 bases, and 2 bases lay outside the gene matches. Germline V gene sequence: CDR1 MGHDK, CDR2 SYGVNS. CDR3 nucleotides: TGTGCCAGCGGAGCGGGAGACCAAGAGACCCAGTACTTC. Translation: CASGAGDQETQYF.